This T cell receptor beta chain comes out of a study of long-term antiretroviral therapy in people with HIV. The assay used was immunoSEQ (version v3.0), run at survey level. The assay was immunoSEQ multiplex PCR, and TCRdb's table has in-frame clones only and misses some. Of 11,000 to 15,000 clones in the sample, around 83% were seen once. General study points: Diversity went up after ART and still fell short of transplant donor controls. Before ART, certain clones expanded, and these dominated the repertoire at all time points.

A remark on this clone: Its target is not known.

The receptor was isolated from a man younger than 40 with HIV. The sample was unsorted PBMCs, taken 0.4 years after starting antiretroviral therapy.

The CDR3 DNA is TGTGCCAGTAGTACCTGGGGACAGGGAGAGTCCTATAATTCACCCCTCCACTTT. Its translation is CASSTWGQGESYNSPLHF. The chain carries TRBV19 and TRBJ1-6; TRBD1 agrees at 9 bases. V gave up 4 bases and J gave up 1 base; unmatched junction bases: 8. The CDR3 is made up of 18 amino acids. The germline V gene has CDR1 LNHDA and CDR2 SQIVND (reference sequence).